Listed here is a single TCR beta chain. Its antigen remains unknown. This specimen comes from a study of graft-versus-host responses after intestinal transplantation. Study in general: Every transplant recipient was induced with anti-thymocyte globulin, then maintained on tacrolimus and steroids for 2 to 4 years.

V lost 1 base and J 3 bases, leaving 6 bases between the germline ends. This CDR3 region has 13 residues. CDR1 and CDR2 (germline): KGHSH, LQKENI. General study findings and limits: Early after transplant, HvG clones declined as circulating GvH clones peaked. Individuals carrying graft-donor T cell macrochimerism showed high graft-versus-host to host-versus-graft clonal ratios in allografts.

Sequencing was performed with immunoSEQ multiplex PCR; in TCRdb, only in-frame clones are kept and a portion is missing. The sample lists 8,800 or so clones; less than 80% were seen once. Processed graft tissue released its intraepithelial and lamina propria lymphocytes. V gene TRBV18 combines with J gene TRBJ1-2; D is ambiguous. The sequenced sample was ileum tissue, obtained approximately 530 days after intestinal transplant. The TCR comes from a human patient who received an intestinal transplant, so some T cells may come from the graft donor. CDR3 amino acids: CASSPQGYYGYTF. Written as DNA, the CDR3 is TGTGCCAGCTCACCACAGGGATACTATGGCTACACCTTC.